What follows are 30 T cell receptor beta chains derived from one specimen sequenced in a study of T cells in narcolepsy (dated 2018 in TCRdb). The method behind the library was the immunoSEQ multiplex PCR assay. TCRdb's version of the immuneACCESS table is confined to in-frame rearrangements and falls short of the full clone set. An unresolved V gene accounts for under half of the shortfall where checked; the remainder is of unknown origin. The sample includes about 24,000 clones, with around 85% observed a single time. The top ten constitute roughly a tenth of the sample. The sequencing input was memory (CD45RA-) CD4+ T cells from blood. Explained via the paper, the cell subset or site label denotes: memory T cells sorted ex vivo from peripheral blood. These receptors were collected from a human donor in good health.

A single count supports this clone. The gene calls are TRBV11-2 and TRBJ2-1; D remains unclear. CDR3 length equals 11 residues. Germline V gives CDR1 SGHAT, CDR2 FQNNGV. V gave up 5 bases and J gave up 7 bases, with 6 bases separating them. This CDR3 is CASSPQNEQFF. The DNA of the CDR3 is TGTGCCAGCAGCCCCCAAAATGAGCAGTTCTTC.

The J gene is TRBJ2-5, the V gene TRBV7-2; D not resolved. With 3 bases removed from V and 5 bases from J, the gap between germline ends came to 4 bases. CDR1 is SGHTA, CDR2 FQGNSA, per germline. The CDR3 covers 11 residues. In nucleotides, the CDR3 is TGTGCCAGCAGCTTCTTGGAGACCCAGTACTTC. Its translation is CASSFLETQYF.

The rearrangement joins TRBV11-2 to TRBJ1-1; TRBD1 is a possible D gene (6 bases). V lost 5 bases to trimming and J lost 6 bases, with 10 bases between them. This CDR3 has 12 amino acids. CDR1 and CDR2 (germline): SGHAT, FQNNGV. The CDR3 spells CASSQRGAEAFF. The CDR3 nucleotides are TGTGCCAGCAGCCAGAGGGGGGCTGAAGCTTTCTTT.

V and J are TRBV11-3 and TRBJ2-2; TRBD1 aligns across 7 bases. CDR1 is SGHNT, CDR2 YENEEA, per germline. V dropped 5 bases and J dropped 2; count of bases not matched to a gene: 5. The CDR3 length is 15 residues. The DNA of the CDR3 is TGTGCCAGCAGCGCTACAGGGGTAAACACCGGGGAGCTGTTTTTT. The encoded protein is CASSATGVNTGELFF. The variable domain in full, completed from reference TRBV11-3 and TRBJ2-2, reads EAGVVQSPRYKIIEKKQPVAFWCNPISGHNTLYWYLQNLGQGPELLIRYENEEAVDDSQLPKDRFSAERLKGVDSTLKIQPAELGDSAVYLCASSATGVNTGELFFGEGSRLTVL.

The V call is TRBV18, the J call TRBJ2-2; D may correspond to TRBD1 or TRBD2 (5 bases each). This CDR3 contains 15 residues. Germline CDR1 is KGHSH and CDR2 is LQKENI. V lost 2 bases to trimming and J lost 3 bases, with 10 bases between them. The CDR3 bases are TGTGCCAGCTCACCAAGTCAGGGAGACACCGGGGAGCTGTTTTTT. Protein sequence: CASSPSQGDTGELFF. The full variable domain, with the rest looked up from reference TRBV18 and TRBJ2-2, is NAGVMQNPRHLVRRRGQEARLRCSPMKGHSHVYWYRQLPEEGLKFMVYLQKENIIDESGMPKERFSAEFPKEGPSILRIQQVVRGDSAAYFCASSPSQGDTGELFFGEGSRLTVL.

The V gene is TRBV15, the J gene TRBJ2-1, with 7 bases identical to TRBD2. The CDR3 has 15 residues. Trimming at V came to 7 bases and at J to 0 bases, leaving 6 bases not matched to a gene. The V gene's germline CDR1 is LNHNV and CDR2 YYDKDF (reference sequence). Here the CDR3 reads CATKGLADSYNEQFF. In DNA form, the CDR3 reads TGTGCCACCAAGGGCCTAGCGGACTCCTACAATGAGCAGTTCTTC.

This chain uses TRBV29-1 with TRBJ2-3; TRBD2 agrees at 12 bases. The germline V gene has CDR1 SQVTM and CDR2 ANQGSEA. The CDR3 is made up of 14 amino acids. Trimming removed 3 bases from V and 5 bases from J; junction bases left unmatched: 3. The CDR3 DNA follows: TGCAGCGTTGATATACTAGCGGGAGGAGATACGCAGTATTTT. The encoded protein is CSVDILAGGDTQYF.

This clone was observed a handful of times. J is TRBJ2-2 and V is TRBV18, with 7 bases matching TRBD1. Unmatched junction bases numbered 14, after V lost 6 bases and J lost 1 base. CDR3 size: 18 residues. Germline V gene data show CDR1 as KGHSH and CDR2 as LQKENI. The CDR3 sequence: CASSRYQQGRGNTGELFF. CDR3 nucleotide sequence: TGTGCCAGCTCTCGATATCAACAGGGGAGAGGGAACACCGGGGAGCTGTTTTTT.

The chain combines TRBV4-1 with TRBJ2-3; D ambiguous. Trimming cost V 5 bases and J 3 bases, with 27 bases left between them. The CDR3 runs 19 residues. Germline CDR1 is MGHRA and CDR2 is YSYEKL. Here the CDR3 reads CASSLRSTQLGVKTDTQYF. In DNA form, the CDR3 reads TGCGCCAGCAGCTTAAGAAGTACACAGCTTGGGGTAAAAACAGATACGCAGTATTTT.

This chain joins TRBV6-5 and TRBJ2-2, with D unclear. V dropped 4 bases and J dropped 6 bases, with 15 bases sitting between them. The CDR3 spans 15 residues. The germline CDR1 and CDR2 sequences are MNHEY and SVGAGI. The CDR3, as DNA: TGTGCCAGCAGTTCTTTCGGGCTAAGAGCCGGGGAGCTGTTTTTT. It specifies CASSSFGLRAGELFF.

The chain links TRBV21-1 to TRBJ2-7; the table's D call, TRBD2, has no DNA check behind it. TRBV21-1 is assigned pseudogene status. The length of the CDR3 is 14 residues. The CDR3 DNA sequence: TGTGCCATCCCCCCGGGGGAGGCCTCCTACGAGCAGTACTTC. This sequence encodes CAIPPGEASYEQYF.

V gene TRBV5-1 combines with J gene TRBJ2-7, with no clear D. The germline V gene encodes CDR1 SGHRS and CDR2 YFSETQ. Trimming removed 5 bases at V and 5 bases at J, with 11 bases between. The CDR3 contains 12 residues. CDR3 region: CASSPDRDEQYF. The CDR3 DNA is TGCGCCAGCAGTCCCGACCGGGACGAGCAGTACTTC.

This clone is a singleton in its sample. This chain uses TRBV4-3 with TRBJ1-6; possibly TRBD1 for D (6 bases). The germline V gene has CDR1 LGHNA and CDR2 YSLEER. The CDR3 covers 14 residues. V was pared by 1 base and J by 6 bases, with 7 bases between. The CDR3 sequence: CASSQGTANSPLHF. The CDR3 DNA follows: TGCGCCAGCAGCCAAGGGACAGCTAATTCACCCCTCCACTTT.

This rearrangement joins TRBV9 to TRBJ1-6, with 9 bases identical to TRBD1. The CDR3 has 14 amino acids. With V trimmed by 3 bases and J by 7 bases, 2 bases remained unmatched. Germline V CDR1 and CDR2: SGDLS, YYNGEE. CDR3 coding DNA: TGTGCCAGCAGCGCAGGGACAGGGAATTCACCCCTCCACTTT. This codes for CASSAGTGNSPLHF.

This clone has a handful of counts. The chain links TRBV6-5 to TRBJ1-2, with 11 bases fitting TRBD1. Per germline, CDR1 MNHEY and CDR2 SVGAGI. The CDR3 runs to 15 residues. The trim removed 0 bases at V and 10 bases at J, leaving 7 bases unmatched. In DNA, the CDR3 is TGTGCCAGCAGTTACTCTTTACGGACAGGGGGCGACTACACCTTC. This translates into CASSYSLRTGGDYTF.

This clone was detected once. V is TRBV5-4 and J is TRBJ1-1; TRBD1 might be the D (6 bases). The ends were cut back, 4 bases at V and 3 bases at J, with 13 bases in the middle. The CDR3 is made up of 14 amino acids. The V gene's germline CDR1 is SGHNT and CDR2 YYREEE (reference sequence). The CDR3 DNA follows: TGTGCCAGCAGCAGGGGGGTTCAGGACACTGAAGCTTTCTTT. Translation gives CASSRGVQDTEAFF.

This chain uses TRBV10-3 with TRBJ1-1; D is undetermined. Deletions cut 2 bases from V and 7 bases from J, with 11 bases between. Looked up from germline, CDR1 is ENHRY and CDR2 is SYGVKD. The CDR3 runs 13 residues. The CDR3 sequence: CAISEGREGEAFF. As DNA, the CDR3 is TGTGCCATCAGTGAGGGTAGGGAGGGTGAAGCTTTCTTT.

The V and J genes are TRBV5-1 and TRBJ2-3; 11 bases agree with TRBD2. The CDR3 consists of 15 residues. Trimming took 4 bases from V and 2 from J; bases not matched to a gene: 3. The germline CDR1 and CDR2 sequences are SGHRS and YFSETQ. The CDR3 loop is CASSRGLADTDTQYF. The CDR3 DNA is TGCGCCAGCAGCCGGGGACTAGCGGACACAGATACGCAGTATTTT.

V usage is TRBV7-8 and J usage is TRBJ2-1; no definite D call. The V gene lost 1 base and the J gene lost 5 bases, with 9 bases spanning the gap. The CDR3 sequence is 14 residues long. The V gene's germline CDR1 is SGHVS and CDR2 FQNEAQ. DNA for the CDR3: TGTGCCAGCAGCTTAGTAGTGGGCCACAATGAGCAGTTCTTC. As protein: CASSLVVGHNEQFF.

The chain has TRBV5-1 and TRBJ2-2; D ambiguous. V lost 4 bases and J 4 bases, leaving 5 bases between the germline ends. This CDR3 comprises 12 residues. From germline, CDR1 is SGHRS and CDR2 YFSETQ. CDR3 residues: CASSGGTGELFF. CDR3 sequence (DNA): TGCGCCAGCAGCGGCGGCACCGGGGAGCTGTTTTTT.

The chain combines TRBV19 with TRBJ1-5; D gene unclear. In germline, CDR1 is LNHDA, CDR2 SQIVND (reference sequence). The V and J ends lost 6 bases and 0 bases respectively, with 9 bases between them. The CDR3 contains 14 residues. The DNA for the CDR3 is TGTGCCAGTAGCGTTGGACGTAGCAATCAGCCCCAGCATTTT. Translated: CASSVGRSNQPQHF.

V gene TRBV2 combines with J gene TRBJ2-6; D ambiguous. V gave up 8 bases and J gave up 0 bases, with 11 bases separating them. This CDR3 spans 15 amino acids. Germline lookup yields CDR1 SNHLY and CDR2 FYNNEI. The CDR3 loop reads CASSPVVSGANVLTF. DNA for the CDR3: TGTGCCAGCTCCCCGGTCGTCTCTGGGGCCAACGTCCTGACTTTC. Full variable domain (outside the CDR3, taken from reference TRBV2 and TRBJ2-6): EPEVTQTPSHQVTQMGQEVILRCVPISNHLYFYWYRQILGQKVEFLVSFYNNEISEKSEIFDDQFSVERPDGSNFTLKIRSTKLEDSAMYFCASSPVVSGANVLTFGAGSRLTVL.

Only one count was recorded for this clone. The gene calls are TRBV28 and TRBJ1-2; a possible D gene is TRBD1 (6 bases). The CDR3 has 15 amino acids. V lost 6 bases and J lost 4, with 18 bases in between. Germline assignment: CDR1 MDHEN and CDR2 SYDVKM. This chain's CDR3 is CASSLEGGLGYGYTF. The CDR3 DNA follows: TGTGCCAGCAGCTTAGAAGGGGGTTTGGGCTATGGCTACACCTTC.

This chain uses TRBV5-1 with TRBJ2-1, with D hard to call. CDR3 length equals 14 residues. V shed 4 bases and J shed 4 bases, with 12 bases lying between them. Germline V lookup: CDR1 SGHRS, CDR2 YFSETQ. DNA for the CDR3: TGCGCCAGCAGCGGCCCCGACGTTTACAATGAGCAGTTCTTC. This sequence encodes CASSGPDVYNEQFF.

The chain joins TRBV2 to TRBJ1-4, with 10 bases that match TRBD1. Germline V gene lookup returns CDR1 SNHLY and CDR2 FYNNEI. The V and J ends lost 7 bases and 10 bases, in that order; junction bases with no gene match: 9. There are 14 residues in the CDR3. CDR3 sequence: CASTEGQGRGKLFF. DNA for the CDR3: TGTGCCAGCACAGAGGGACAGGGGCGCGGAAAACTGTTTTTT.

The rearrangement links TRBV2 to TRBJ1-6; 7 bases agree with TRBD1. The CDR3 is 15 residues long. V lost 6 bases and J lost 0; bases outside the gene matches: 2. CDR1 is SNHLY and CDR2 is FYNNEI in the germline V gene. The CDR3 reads CASRGQRSYNSPLHF. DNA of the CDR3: TGTGCCAGCAGGGGACAGCGCTCCTATAATTCACCCCTCCACTTT.

The CDR3 DNA follows: TGTGCCAGCAGTTACTCGCGGGAAACCGGGGAGCTGTTTTTT. It specifies CASSYSRETGELFF. J is TRBJ2-2 and V is TRBV6-6, with a tentative D call TRBD2 (6 bases). CDR1 is MNHNY, CDR2 SVGAGI, per germline (reference sequence). V dropped 0 bases and J dropped 5 bases, with 7 bases sitting between them. The CDR3 extends over 14 amino acids.

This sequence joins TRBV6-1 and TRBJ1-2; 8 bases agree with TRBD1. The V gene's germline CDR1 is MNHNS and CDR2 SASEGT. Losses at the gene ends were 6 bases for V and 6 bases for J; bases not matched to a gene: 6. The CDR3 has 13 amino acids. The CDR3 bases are TGTGCCAGCAGCAAACAGGGGGGTGATGGCTACACCTTC. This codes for CASSKQGGDGYTF.

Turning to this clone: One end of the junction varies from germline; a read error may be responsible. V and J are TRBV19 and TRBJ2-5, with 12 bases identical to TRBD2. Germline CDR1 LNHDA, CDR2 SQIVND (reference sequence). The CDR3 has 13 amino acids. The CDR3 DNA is TGTGCCAGTAGTACCGGACTAGCGGGACCCCGGGACTTC. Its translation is CASSTGLAGPRDF.

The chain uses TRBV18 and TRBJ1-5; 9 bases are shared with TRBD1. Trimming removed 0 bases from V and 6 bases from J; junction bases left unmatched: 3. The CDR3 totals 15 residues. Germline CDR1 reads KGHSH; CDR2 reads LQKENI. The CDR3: CASSPPGQGSQPQHF. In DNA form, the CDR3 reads TGTGCCAGCTCACCACCGGGACAGGGTAGTCAGCCCCAGCATTTT. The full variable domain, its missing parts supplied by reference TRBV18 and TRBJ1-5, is NAGVMQNPRHLVRRRGQEARLRCSPMKGHSHVYWYRQLPEEGLKFMVYLQKENIIDESGMPKERFSAEFPKEGPSILRIQQVVRGDSAAYFCASSPPGQGSQPQHFGDGTRLSIL.